This TCR beta chain was captured in a study of T cell changes during pregnancy in multiple sclerosis. Using immunoSEQ multiplex PCR, the repertoire was profiled, and TCRdb retains in-frame clones only, with some absent. The sample consists of roughly 40,000 clones, 87% of them appearing once. The CDR3 loop spans 14 amino acids. V lost 4 bases to trimming and J lost 10 bases, with 17 bases between them. Germline CDR1 and CDR2: SGHKS and YYEKEE (reference sequence). The rearrangement links TRBV5-5 to TRBJ1-4, with unresolved D. The sample in question was CD4+ T cells from peripheral blood mononuclear cells, obtained after pregnancy. The TCR sequence derives from a female donor with multiple sclerosis, enrolled in a pregnancy study. The CDR3 sequence is CASSPPSGRPKLFF. The CDR3 bases are TGTGCCAGCAGCCCCCCCTCCGGCAGGCCAAAACTGTTTTTT.